The clone carrying this T cell receptor beta chain showed up just once. Clones were read by immunoSEQ multiplex PCR, and TCRdb kept only the in-frame ones, dropping some. Found here are about 54,000 clones, 90% of them singletons; the top ten hold approximately 8%. This specimen comes from a study of blood T cell repertoires in COVID-19. CDR3 length: 15 residues. Germline V lookup: CDR1 LGHDT, CDR2 YNNKEL (reference sequence). V was pared by 5 bases and J by 10 bases, with 11 bases of the junction left unmatched. The specimen was peripheral blood. This sequence originates from a woman aged 40 to 50 with active COVID-19. This rearrangement joins TRBV3-1 (or the pseudogene TRBV3-2) to TRBJ1-6; TRBD1 matches at 7 bases. The CDR3 is CASSDLQGIGSPLHF. The CDR3 DNA is TGTGCCAGCAGCGACCTACAGGGGATCGGCTCACCCCTCCACTTT.